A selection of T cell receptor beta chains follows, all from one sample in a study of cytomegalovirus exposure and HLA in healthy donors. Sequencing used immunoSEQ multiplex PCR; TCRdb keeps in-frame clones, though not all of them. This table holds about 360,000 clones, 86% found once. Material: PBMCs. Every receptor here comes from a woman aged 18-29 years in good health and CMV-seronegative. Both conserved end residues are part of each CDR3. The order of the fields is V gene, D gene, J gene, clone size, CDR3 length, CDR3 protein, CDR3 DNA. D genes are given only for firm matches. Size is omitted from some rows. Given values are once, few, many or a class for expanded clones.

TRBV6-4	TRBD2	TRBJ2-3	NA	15	CASSETSGGTDTQYF	TGTGCCAGCAGTGAGACTAGCGGGGGCACAGATACGCAGTATTTT
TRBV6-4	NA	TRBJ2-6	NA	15	CASSPGTSGANVLTF	TGTGCCAGCAGCCCAGGGACTTCTGGGGCCAACGTCCTGACTTTC
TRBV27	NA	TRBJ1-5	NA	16	CASSPLSGKGNQPQHF	TGTGCCAGCAGTCCCCTGTCGGGGAAAGGTAATCAGCCCCAGCATTTT
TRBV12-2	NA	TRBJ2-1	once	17	CASRLAKRKSSYNEQFF	TGTGCAAGTCGCTTAGCTAAGAGGAAAAGCTCCTACAATGAGCAGTTCTTC
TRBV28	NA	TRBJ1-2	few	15	CATRILRAGLGGYTF	TGTGCCACCCGAATCCTCAGGGCGGGGCTAGGTGGCTACACCTTC
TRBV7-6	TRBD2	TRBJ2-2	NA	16	CASSLEREGLTGELFF	TGTGCCAGCAGCTTAGAGAGGGAGGGCCTTACCGGGGAGCTGTTTTTT
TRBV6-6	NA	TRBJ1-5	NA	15	CASSAGQLSNQPQHF	TGTGCCAGCAGCGCCGGACAGCTTAGCAATCAGCCCCAGCATTTT
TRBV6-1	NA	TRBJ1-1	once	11	CASTGGTEAFF	TGTGCCAGCACCGGGGGAACTGAAGCTTTCTTT
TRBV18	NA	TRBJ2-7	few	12	CASSPTRNEQYF	TGTGCCAGCTCACCAACGCGCAACGAGCAGTACTTC
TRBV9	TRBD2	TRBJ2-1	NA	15	CASSVRTSGLTEQFF	TGTGCCAGCAGCGTACGGACTAGCGGCCTCACTGAGCAGTTCTTC
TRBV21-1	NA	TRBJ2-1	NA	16	CASPRGGFSSYNEQFF	TGTGCCAGCCCCAGGGGCGGGTTCTCCTCCTACAATGAGCAGTTCTTC
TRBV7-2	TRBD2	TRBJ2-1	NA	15	CASSPQAGPYGEQFF	TGTGCCAGCAGCCCCCAAGCGGGGCCCTACGGTGAGCAGTTCTTC
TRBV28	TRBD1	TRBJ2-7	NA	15	CASTPGTVSSYEQYF	TGTGCCAGCACCCCCGGGACAGTGAGCTCCTACGAGCAGTACTTC
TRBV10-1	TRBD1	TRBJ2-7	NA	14	CASSVPGQGSEQYF	TGCGCCAGCAGCGTCCCGGGACAGGGTTCCGAGCAGTACTTC
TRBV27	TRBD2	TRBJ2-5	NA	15	CASSPFLAGGETQYF	TGTGCCAGCAGTCCTTTCCTAGCGGGAGGAGAGACCCAGTACTTC
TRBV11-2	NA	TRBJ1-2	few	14	CASSLGVDYYGYTF	TGTGCCAGCAGCTTAGGTGTTGACTACTATGGCTACACCTTC
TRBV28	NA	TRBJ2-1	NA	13	CASSKTSGGEQFF	TGTGCCAGCAGTAAGACTAGTGGCGGTGAGCAGTTCTTC